This record covers a single T cell receptor (beta chain). Authors' data handling: Cell counts per sample came from amplifying reference gene primers. Repertoires were generated with immunoSEQ multiplex PCR, while TCRdb's copy carries only in-frame clones and drops some. That table is the source of V, J and clone size, and D and trimming were worked out from the DNA. The data hold 150,000 to 180,000 clones, with about 85% observed a single time. There are 17 residues in the CDR3. Per the germline V gene, CDR1 is KGHSH and CDR2 is LQKENI. The ends lost 5 bases at V and 1 base at J; junction bases unmatched: 10. This record comes from a study of blood T cell repertoires in COVID-19. Study in general: Specimens from acute and convalescent COVID-19 originated in the United States, Italy and Spain.

Seattle patients were enrolled while actively infected and followed longitudinally. V is TRBV18 and J is TRBJ2-3; 9 bases agree with TRBD1. The material sequenced was peripheral blood. The clonotype originates from a man aged 55 to 70 with COVID-19, enrolled during active disease. In DNA form, the CDR3 reads TGTGCCAGCTCATCACAACGGACAGGGGTAGGCACAGATACGCAGTATTTT. Encoded protein: CASSSQRTGVGTDTQYF.